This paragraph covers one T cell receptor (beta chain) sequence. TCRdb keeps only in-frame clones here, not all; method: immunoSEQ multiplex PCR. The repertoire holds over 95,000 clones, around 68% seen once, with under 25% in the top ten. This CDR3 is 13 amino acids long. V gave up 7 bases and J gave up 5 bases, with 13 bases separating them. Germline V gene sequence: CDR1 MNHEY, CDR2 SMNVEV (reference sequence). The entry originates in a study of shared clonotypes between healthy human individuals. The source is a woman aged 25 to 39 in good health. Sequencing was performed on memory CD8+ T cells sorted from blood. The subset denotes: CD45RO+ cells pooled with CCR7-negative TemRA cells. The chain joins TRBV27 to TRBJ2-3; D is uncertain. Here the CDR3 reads CASKGRAVDTQYF. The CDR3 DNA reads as TGTGCCAGCAAGGGAAGGGCGGTAGATACGCAGTATTTT.